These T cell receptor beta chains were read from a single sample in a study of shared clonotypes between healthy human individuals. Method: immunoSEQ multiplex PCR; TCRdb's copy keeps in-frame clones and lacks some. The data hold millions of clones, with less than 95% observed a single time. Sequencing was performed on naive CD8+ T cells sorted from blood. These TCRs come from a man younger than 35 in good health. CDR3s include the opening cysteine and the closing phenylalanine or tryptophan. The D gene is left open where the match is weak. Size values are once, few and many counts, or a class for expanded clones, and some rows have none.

CDR3nt: TGTGCCAGCAGCTTTACAGGGGGCAATGAGCAGTTCTTC
CDR3aa: CASSFTGGNEQFF
len: 13
d_gene: TRBD1
abundance: once
j_gene: TRBJ2-1
v_gene: TRBV7-9

CDR3nt: TGTGCCAGCAGCTTGCCGTATAGCGGGAGAAGCTCCTACAATGAGCAGTTCTTC
CDR3aa: CASSLPYSGRSSYNEQFF
len: 18
d_gene: TRBD2
abundance: once
j_gene: TRBJ2-1
v_gene: TRBV5-4

CDR3nt: TGTGCCAGCAGCCAGGGGTTTACCTATGGCTACACCTTC
CDR3aa: CASSQGFTYGYTF
len: 13
d_gene: NA
abundance: NA
j_gene: TRBJ1-2
v_gene: TRBV14

CDR3nt: TGTGCCGCTTCGGACTCACCATATGGCTACACCTTC
CDR3aa: CAASDSPYGYTF
len: 12
d_gene: NA
abundance: NA
j_gene: TRBJ1-2
v_gene: TRBV28

CDR3nt: TGTGCCAGCAGTTTAGGGACACCTATAAGCGGCCTCACAGATACGCAGTATTTT
CDR3aa: CASSLGTPISGLTDTQYF
len: 18
d_gene: NA
abundance: NA
j_gene: TRBJ2-3
v_gene: TRBV27

CDR3nt: TGCGCCAGCAGCCACAGACAGGCTTCTAACTATGGCTACACCTTC
CDR3aa: CASSHRQASNYGYTF
len: 15
d_gene: NA
abundance: NA
j_gene: TRBJ1-2
v_gene: TRBV4-1

CDR3nt: TGTGCCATCTTCTATGGCTACACCTTC
CDR3aa: CAIFYGYTF
len: 9
d_gene: NA
abundance: NA
j_gene: TRBJ1-2
v_gene: TRBV27

CDR3nt: TGTGCCTCTAATCCAGGGGGGGGATTAAACACTGAAGCTTTCTTT
CDR3aa: CASNPGGGLNTEAFF
len: 15
d_gene: TRBD1
abundance: NA
j_gene: TRBJ1-1
v_gene: TRBV2

CDR3nt: TGTGCCAGCAGCCCGGGCGGCGGTGAAAAACTGTTTTTT
CDR3aa: CASSPGGGEKLFF
len: 13
d_gene: NA
abundance: NA
j_gene: TRBJ1-4
v_gene: TRBV7-9

CDR3nt: TGTGCCAGCAGTTTGGGCCCCCGCCCCGCGGACGCCTACGAGCAGTACTTC
CDR3aa: CASSLGPRPADAYEQYF
len: 17
d_gene: NA
abundance: NA
j_gene: TRBJ2-7
v_gene: TRBV28

CDR3nt: TGCGCCAGCAGCTTGATACAGGCGAACACCGGGGAGCTGTTTTTT
CDR3aa: CASSLIQANTGELFF
len: 15
d_gene: NA
abundance: NA
j_gene: TRBJ2-2
v_gene: TRBV5-1

CDR3nt: TGTGCCAGCTTGGCTAGCGGGATACGAGATACGCAGTATTTT
CDR3aa: CASLASGIRDTQYF
len: 14
d_gene: TRBD2
abundance: NA
j_gene: TRBJ2-3
v_gene: TRBV27

CDR3nt: TGTGCCAGCAGCCAAGACCGTCGGGGGGCGATGCCGAACACTGAAGCTTTCTTT
CDR3aa: CASSQDRRGAMPNTEAFF
len: 18
d_gene: NA
abundance: NA
j_gene: TRBJ1-1
v_gene: TRBV4-2

CDR3nt: TGTGCCAGCAGCTTAGCCCAAAGTTACGAGCAGTACTTC
CDR3aa: CASSLAQSYEQYF
len: 13
d_gene: NA
abundance: NA
j_gene: TRBJ2-7
v_gene: TRBV7-2

CDR3nt: TGTGCCAGCAGCTCCGCCGGGACAACTTATAATTCACCCCTCCACTTT
CDR3aa: CASSSAGTTYNSPLHF
len: 16
d_gene: NA
abundance: NA
j_gene: TRBJ1-6
v_gene: TRBV13

CDR3nt: TGTGCCAGCAGCGCCCCCCCAAGCGGAGGGGCCCAGTACTTC
CDR3aa: CASSAPPSGGAQYF
len: 14
d_gene: NA
abundance: NA
j_gene: TRBJ2-5
v_gene: TRBV9

CDR3nt: TGTGCCAGCAGCTCCTCCGGGACAGGGATTGGGACCACTGAAGCTTTCTTT
CDR3aa: CASSSSGTGIGTTEAFF
len: 17
d_gene: TRBD1
abundance: NA
j_gene: TRBJ1-1
v_gene: TRBV7-3

CDR3nt: TGTGCCAGCAGTTCGTTTCTAGCGGGAGGGTACGAGCAGTACTTC
CDR3aa: CASSSFLAGGYEQYF
len: 15
d_gene: TRBD2
abundance: NA
j_gene: TRBJ2-7
v_gene: TRBV13

CDR3nt: TGTGCCAGCAGCCAGATTACTAGCGGGGCGTTCACAGATACGCAGTATTTT
CDR3aa: CASSQITSGAFTDTQYF
len: 17
d_gene: TRBD2
abundance: NA
j_gene: TRBJ2-3
v_gene: TRBV4-2

CDR3nt: TGCAGCGTTGAAGGGTCGGGGGGAACAGATACGCAGTATTTT
CDR3aa: CSVEGSGGTDTQYF
len: 14
d_gene: TRBD2
abundance: NA
j_gene: TRBJ2-3
v_gene: TRBV29-1

CDR3nt: TGTGCCACCTCTAGAGCTGTCGAGCAGTACTTC
CDR3aa: CATSRAVEQYF
len: 11
d_gene: NA
abundance: once
j_gene: TRBJ2-7
v_gene: TRBV10-3

CDR3nt: TGCGCCAGCAGTGAAGGTCCTAGCGTGACCCAGTACTTC
CDR3aa: CASSEGPSVTQYF
len: 13
d_gene: NA
abundance: NA
j_gene: TRBJ2-5
v_gene: TRBV10-2

CDR3nt: TGTGCCAGCAGCGGGGGAGATAACTATGGCTACACCTTC
CDR3aa: CASSGGDNYGYTF
len: 13
d_gene: NA
abundance: NA
j_gene: TRBJ1-2
v_gene: TRBV2

CDR3nt: TGTGCCAGCAACGAGGGAGGGGGAGCCCTCCACTTT
CDR3aa: CASNEGGGALHF
len: 12
d_gene: NA
abundance: NA
j_gene: TRBJ1-6
v_gene: TRBV7-2

CDR3nt: TGTGCCAGCAGCTTAGCAGTAGGGGGGCCCGGAGAGACCCAGTACTTC
CDR3aa: CASSLAVGGPGETQYF
len: 16
d_gene: NA
abundance: NA
j_gene: TRBJ2-5
v_gene: TRBV7-9

CDR3nt: TGTGCCAGCAGCGCGACATGGCGGGATGAAAAACTGTTTTTT
CDR3aa: CASSATWRDEKLFF
len: 14
d_gene: NA
abundance: NA
j_gene: TRBJ1-4
v_gene: TRBV9

CDR3nt: TGTGCCAGAAGCTCAATACTACCGGGACAGGTGAACTACGAGCAGTACTTC
CDR3aa: CARSSILPGQVNYEQYF
len: 17
d_gene: NA
abundance: NA
j_gene: TRBJ2-7
v_gene: TRBV7-5

CDR3nt: TGTGCCAGCAGCGGACTAGCGGGAGAGCACAACAATGAGCAGTTCTTC
CDR3aa: CASSGLAGEHNNEQFF
len: 16
d_gene: TRBD2
abundance: NA
j_gene: TRBJ2-1
v_gene: TRBV9

CDR3nt: TGTGCCAGCAGCCCTACTCTAGCGGGGGGAACCCTTGAGCAGTTCTTC
CDR3aa: CASSPTLAGGTLEQFF
len: 16
d_gene: TRBD2
abundance: NA
j_gene: TRBJ2-1
v_gene: TRBV7-6

CDR3nt: TGTGCCAGTAGTATGAATGCAGGGGTGAAAGAGACCCAGTACTTC
CDR3aa: CASSMNAGVKETQYF
len: 15
d_gene: NA
abundance: NA
j_gene: TRBJ2-5
v_gene: TRBV19

CDR3nt: TGTGCCAGCAGTTCCCCGGGGCAAAGCTCCTACGAGCAGTACTTC
CDR3aa: CASSSPGQSSYEQYF
len: 15
d_gene: NA
abundance: NA
j_gene: TRBJ2-7
v_gene: TRBV28

CDR3nt: TGTGCCAGCAGTTCCCCGGGACAGGGGTTTTCTGAAGCTTTCTTT
CDR3aa: CASSSPGQGFSEAFF
len: 15
d_gene: TRBD1
abundance: NA
j_gene: TRBJ1-1
v_gene: TRBV6-5

CDR3nt: TGTGCCAGCAGTTTTGGACCGAACAGTGTTACGAACACTGAAGCTTTCTTT
CDR3aa: CASSFGPNSVTNTEAFF
len: 17
d_gene: NA
abundance: once
j_gene: TRBJ1-1
v_gene: TRBV27

CDR3nt: TGTGCCAGCAGCCCAGGACAGGGGGTCAATCAGCCCCAGCATTTT
CDR3aa: CASSPGQGVNQPQHF
len: 15
d_gene: TRBD1
abundance: NA
j_gene: TRBJ1-5
v_gene: TRBV6-5

CDR3nt: TGTGCCAGTAGTATAGAAGGGTTCCTTGGCAATCAGCCCCAGCATTTT
CDR3aa: CASSIEGFLGNQPQHF
len: 16
d_gene: NA
abundance: NA
j_gene: TRBJ1-5
v_gene: TRBV19

CDR3nt: TGTGCCAGCAGCTTAAGTTCAGGGGACTACGAGCAGTACTTC
CDR3aa: CASSLSSGDYEQYF
len: 14
d_gene: NA
abundance: NA
j_gene: TRBJ2-7
v_gene: TRBV13

CDR3nt: TGTGCCAGCAGCTTGGAGCCAGGGACCCTTGAAGAGACCCAGTACTTC
CDR3aa: CASSLEPGTLEETQYF
len: 16
d_gene: NA
abundance: NA
j_gene: TRBJ2-5
v_gene: TRBV7-2

CDR3nt: TGCGCCAGCAGTGAGGGTAGGCCTCCGGTAGGCACTGAAGCTTTCTTT
CDR3aa: CASSEGRPPVGTEAFF
len: 16
d_gene: NA
abundance: NA
j_gene: TRBJ1-1
v_gene: TRBV10-2

CDR3nt: TGTGCCAGCAGTTTTTCGGGCGGGGAAAAAACCTACGAGCAGTACTTC
CDR3aa: CASSFSGGEKTYEQYF
len: 16
d_gene: NA
abundance: NA
j_gene: TRBJ2-7
v_gene: TRBV27

CDR3nt: TGCGCCAGCAGCCAACCATTACTAGGACAGGGGAGAAATGAGCAGTTCTTC
CDR3aa: CASSQPLLGQGRNEQFF
len: 17
d_gene: TRBD1
abundance: NA
j_gene: TRBJ2-1
v_gene: TRBV4-1

CDR3nt: TGTGCCTCACTTGGGGGGGCGAGTGAGCAGTTCTTC
CDR3aa: CASLGGASEQFF
len: 12
d_gene: NA
abundance: NA
j_gene: TRBJ2-1
v_gene: TRBV27

CDR3nt: TGCGCCAGCAGCCAAAGTTATAGCAATCAGCCCCAGCATTTT
CDR3aa: CASSQSYSNQPQHF
len: 14
d_gene: NA
abundance: NA
j_gene: TRBJ1-5
v_gene: TRBV4-1

CDR3nt: TGCGCCAGCAGCCAAGAGGAGGGCCCCTACAATGAGCAGTTCTTC
CDR3aa: CASSQEEGPYNEQFF
len: 15
d_gene: NA
abundance: NA
j_gene: TRBJ2-1
v_gene: TRBV4-1

CDR3nt: TGTGCCAGCAGCCAAGATTTGGAGTCGAGCTCCTATAATTCACCCCTCCACTTT
CDR3aa: CASSQDLESSSYNSPLHF
len: 18
d_gene: NA
abundance: NA
j_gene: TRBJ1-6
v_gene: TRBV4-2

CDR3nt: TGTGCCAGCAGCTTCCTGGGCCCCAACCCCTACGAGCAGTACTTC
CDR3aa: CASSFLGPNPYEQYF
len: 15
d_gene: NA
abundance: NA
j_gene: TRBJ2-7
v_gene: TRBV5-4

CDR3nt: TGTGCCAGCAGCTTAGCGATGGGAGTAGAGGGTCACAATGAGCAGTTCTTC
CDR3aa: CASSLAMGVEGHNEQFF
len: 17
d_gene: NA
abundance: NA
j_gene: TRBJ2-1
v_gene: TRBV7-9

CDR3nt: TGTGCCACGGGCTTAGCAACTAATGAAAAACTGTTTTTT
CDR3aa: CATGLATNEKLFF
len: 13
d_gene: NA
abundance: NA
j_gene: TRBJ1-4
v_gene: TRBV15

CDR3nt: TGTGCCACCAGCAGAGATGCACTAGCGGTCCATACGCAGTATTTT
CDR3aa: CATSRDALAVHTQYF
len: 15
d_gene: TRBD2
abundance: NA
j_gene: TRBJ2-3
v_gene: TRBV15

CDR3nt: TGTGCCAGCAGCTGGGGAGATGGTAATTCACCCCTCCACTTT
CDR3aa: CASSWGDGNSPLHF
len: 14
d_gene: NA
abundance: few
j_gene: TRBJ1-6
v_gene: TRBV5-4

CDR3nt: TGTGCCAGCAGCTTAGCTGGTAGTCGGACCGGGGAGCTGTTTTTT
CDR3aa: CASSLAGSRTGELFF
len: 15
d_gene: NA
abundance: NA
j_gene: TRBJ2-2
v_gene: TRBV11-2

CDR3nt: TGTGCTAGCAGTTTATCCGGTAGCGGGAGGGCCTCGAATGAGCAGTTCTTC
CDR3aa: CASSLSGSGRASNEQFF
len: 17
d_gene: TRBD2
abundance: NA
j_gene: TRBJ2-1
v_gene: TRBV27

CDR3nt: TGTGCCAGCAGCTTGGTGCTAGCGGGGGGCAATAACATCGGGGAGCTGTTTTTT
CDR3aa: CASSLVLAGGNNIGELFF
len: 18
d_gene: TRBD2
abundance: NA
j_gene: TRBJ2-2
v_gene: TRBV5-6

CDR3nt: TGCGCCAGCAGCCTTGGCAGGGCGTACGAGCAGTACTTC
CDR3aa: CASSLGRAYEQYF
len: 13
d_gene: NA
abundance: NA
j_gene: TRBJ2-7
v_gene: TRBV4-1

CDR3nt: TGTGCCAGCAGCTTAACGATATATAATAATTCACCCCTCCACTTT
CDR3aa: CASSLTIYNNSPLHF
len: 15
d_gene: NA
abundance: NA
j_gene: TRBJ1-6
v_gene: TRBV7-2

CDR3nt: TGTGCCAGCAGTCCCGGGACAGCCTCCTACGAGCAGTACTTC
CDR3aa: CASSPGTASYEQYF
len: 14
d_gene: TRBD1
abundance: NA
j_gene: TRBJ2-7
v_gene: TRBV28